This T cell receptor beta chain was retrieved from a study of cytomegalovirus exposure and HLA in healthy donors. Unmatched junction bases numbered 2, after V lost 7 bases and J lost 1 base. CDR3 length: 14 amino acids. The V gene's germline CDR1 is SNHLY and CDR2 FYNNEI. This clone has more than one count but fewer than ten. Its antigen is not known. Primers: 60 Vbeta forward and 13 Jbeta reverse. Libraries were prepared by immunoSEQ multiplex PCR; TCRdb keeps only in-frame clonotypes and omits some of them. Of around 150,000 clones listed, about three quarters were seen once; the top ten hold over 6.5%. Points from the study as a whole: The later analysis indicated that the majority of CMV-associated TCR beta chains appeared HLA-restricted.

V usage is TRBV2 and J usage is TRBJ2-2, with 8 bases that match TRBD1. Sequences were obtained from PBMCs. The clonotype originates from a man aged 35 to 55 in good health and CMV-seropositive. The CDR3 sequence is CASKGQENTGELFF. CDR3 coding DNA: TGTGCCAGCAAGGGACAGGAGAACACCGGGGAGCTGTTTTTT.